The clone carrying this T cell receptor (beta chain) showed up just once. Its specificity is not known. This CDR3 comprises 14 residues. Germline CDR1 is LGHDT and CDR2 is YNNKEL (reference sequence). Trimming stripped 1 base from V and 4 bases from J, with 10 bases between. This sample is drawn from a study of T cell responses to AZD1222 COVID-19 vaccine. On the study more broadly: Doses given second, at about 4 or about 12 weeks, were pooled.

Measured with immunoSEQ multiplex PCR; TCRdb has only the in-frame clones, and not every one. The data show some 200,000 clones, about 90% seen once. Study-level points and caveats: The number of AZD1222 recipients seropositive at baseline was only six. Receipt of two AZD1222 doses was followed by a rise in Spike-specific TCR breadth and depth. Spike regions recognized by vaccine-associated CD4 TCRs spanned the protein, led by 160-218 and 743-854.

The genes are TRBV3-1 (or the pseudogene TRBV3-2) and TRBJ1-2; D is uncertain. The sample in question was peripheral blood, obtained on day 0 of AZD1222 vaccination. The receptor was isolated from an adult in good health. The CDR3 region is CASSQVGIVYGYTF. The CDR3 DNA follows: TGTGCCAGCAGCCAAGTGGGCATTGTCTATGGCTACACCTTC.